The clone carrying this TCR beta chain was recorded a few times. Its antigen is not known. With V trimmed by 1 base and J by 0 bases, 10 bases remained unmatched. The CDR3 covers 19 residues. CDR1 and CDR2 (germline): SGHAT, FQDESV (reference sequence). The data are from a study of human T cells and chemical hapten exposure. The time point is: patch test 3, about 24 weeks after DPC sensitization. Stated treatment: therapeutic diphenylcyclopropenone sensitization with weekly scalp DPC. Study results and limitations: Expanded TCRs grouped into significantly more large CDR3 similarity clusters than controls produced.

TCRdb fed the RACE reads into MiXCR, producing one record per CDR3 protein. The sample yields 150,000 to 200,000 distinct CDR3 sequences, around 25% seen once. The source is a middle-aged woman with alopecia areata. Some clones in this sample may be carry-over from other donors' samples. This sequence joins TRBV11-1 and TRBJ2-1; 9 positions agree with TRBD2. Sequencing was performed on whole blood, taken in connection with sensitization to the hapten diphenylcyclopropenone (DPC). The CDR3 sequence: CASSLGGISGSVSYNEQFF. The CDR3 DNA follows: TGTGCCAGCAGCTTAGGGGGTATTAGCGGGAGTGTCTCCTACAATGAGCAGTTCTTC. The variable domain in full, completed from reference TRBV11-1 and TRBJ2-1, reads EAEVAQSPRYKITEKSQAVAFWCDPISGHATLYWYRQILGQGPELLVQFQDESVVDDSQLPKDRFSAERLKGVDSTLKIQPAELGDSAMYLCASSLGGISGSVSYNEQFFGPGTRLTVL.